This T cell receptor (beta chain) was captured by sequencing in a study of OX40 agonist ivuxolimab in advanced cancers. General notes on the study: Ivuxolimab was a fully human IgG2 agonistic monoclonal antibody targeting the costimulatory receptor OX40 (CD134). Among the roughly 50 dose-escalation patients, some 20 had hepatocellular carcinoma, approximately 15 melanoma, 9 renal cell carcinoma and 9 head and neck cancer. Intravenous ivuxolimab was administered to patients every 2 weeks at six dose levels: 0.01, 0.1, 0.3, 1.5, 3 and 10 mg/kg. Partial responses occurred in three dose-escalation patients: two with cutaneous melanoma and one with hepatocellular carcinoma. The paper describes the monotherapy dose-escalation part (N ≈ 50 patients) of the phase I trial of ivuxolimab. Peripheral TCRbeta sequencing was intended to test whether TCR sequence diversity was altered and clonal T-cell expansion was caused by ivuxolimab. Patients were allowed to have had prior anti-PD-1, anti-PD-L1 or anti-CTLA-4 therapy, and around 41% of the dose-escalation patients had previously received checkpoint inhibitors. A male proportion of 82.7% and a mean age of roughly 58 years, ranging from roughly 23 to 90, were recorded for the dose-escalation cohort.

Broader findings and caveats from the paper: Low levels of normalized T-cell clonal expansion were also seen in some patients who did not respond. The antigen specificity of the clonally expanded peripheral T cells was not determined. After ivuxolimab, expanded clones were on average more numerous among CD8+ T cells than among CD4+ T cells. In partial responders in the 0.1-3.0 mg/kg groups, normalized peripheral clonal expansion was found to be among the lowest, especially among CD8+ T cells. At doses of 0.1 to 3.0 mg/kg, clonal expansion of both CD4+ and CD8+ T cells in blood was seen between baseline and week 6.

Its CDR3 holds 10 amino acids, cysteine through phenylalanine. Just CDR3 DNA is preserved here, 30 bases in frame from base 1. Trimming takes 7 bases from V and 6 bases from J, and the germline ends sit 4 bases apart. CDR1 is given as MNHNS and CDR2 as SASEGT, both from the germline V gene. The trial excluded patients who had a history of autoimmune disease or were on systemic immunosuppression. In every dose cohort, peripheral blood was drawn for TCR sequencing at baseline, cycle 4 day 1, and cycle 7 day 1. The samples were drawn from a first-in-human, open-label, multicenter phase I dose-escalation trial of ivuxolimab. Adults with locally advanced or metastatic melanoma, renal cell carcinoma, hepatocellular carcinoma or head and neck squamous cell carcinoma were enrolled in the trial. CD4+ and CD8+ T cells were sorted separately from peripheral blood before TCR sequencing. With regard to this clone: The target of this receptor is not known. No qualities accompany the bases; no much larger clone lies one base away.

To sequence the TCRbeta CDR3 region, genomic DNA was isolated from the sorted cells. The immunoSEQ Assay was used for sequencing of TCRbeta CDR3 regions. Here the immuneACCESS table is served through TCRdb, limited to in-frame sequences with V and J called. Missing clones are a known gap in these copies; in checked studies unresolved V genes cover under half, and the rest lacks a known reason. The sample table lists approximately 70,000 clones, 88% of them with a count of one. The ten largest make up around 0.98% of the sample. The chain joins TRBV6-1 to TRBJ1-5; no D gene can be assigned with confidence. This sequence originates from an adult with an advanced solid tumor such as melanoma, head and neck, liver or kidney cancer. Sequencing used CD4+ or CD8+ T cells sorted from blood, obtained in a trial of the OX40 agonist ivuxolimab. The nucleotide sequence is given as TGTGCCAGCACTCGTCAGCCCCAGCATTTT. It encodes CASTRQPQHF.